This T cell receptor (beta chain) was sequenced for a study of T cells in Graves' hyperthyroidism and ophthalmopathy. Germline CDR1 SGHKS, CDR2 YYEKEE (reference sequence). The CDR3 covers 12 residues. V was trimmed by 0 bases and J by 5 bases, leaving 6 bases between them. This clonotype was counted ten times or more. Its antigen is unknown. General study points: From stable hyperthyroidism, ophthalmopathy was set apart by a 13 V-J model. Appearing also in blood were most of the thyroid clonotypes expanded above 0.001.

Researchers barred patients who had uncontrolled infection, other autoimmune disease, pregnancy or lactation. It was less than 13 ml of fresh peripheral blood that supplied the PBMCs. RNA transcripts gave rise to amplified TCR beta CDR3 regions. The TCR CDR3 was amplified in a first-round RT-PCR using the HTBI primer set. MiXCR, applied by TCRdb to the multiplex PCR reads, yields one record per CDR3 protein. The sample consists of some 760,000 distinct CDR3 sequences, around 15% of them appearing once. The sample consisted of blood. This chain joins TRBV5-5 and TRBJ2-7; D remains unclear. The TCR originated in a woman between 18 and 29 years old with Graves' hyperthyroidism. CDR3 in amino acids: CASSLATNEQYF. The CDR3 bases are TGTGCCAGCAGCTTGGCCACGAACGAGCAGTACTTC.